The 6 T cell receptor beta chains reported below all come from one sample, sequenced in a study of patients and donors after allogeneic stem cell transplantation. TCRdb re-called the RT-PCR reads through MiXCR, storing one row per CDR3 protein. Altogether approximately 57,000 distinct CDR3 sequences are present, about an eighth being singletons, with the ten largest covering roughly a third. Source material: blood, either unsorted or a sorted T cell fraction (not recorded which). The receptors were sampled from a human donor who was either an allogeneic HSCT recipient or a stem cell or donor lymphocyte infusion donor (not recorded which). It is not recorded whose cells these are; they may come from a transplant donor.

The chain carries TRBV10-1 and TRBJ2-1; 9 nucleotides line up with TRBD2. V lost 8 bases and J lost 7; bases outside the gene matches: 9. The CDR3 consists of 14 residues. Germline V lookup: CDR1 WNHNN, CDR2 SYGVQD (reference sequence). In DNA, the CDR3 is TGCGCCAGCTCATGGACTAGCGAGAGGAATGAGCAGTTCTTC. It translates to CASSWTSERNEQFF.

CDR3 in DNA: TGTGCCAGCAGCTTACAGGGGGGGGAAGAGACCCAGTACTTC. Its protein product is CASSLQGGEETQYF. The V gene is TRBV7-9, the J gene TRBJ2-5, with D possibly being TRBD1 or TRBD2 (7 bases each). Germline V lookup: CDR1 SEHNR, CDR2 FQNEAQ (reference sequence). The CDR3 extends over 14 amino acids. Trimming removed 2 bases at V and 3 bases at J, with 10 bases between. Supplemented by reference TRBV7-9 and TRBJ2-5, the full variable domain reads DTGVSQNPRHKITKRGQNVTFRCDPISEHNRLYWYRQTLGQGPEFLTYFQNEAQLEKSRLLSDRFSAERPKGSFSTLEIQRTEQGDSAMYLCASSLQGGEETQYFGPGTRLLVL.

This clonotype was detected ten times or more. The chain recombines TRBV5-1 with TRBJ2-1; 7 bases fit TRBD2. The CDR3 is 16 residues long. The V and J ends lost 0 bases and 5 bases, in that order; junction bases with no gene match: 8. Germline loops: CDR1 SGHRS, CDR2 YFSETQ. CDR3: CASSLAVASGHNEQFF. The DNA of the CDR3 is TGCGCCAGCAGCTTGGCCGTGGCTAGCGGACACAATGAGCAGTTCTTC. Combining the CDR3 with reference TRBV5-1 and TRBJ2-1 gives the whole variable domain KAGVTQTPRYLIKTRGQQVTLSCSPISGHRSVSWYQQTPGQGLQFLFEYFSETQRNKGNFPGRFSGRQFSNSRSEMNVSTLELGDSALYLCASSLAVASGHNEQFFGPGTRLTVL.

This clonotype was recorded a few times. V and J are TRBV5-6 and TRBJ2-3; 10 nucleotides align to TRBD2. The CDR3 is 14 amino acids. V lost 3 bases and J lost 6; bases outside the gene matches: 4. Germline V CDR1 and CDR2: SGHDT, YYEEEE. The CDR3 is CASSWGTSADTQYF. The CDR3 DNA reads TGTGCCAGCAGCTGGGGGACTAGCGCGGATACGCAGTATTTT.

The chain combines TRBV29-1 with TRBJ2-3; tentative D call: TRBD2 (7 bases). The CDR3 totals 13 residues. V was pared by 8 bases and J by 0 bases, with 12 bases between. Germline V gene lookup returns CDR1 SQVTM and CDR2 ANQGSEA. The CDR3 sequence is CSPQGGSTDTQYF. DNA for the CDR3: TGCAGCCCACAGGGAGGGAGCACAGATACGCAGTATTTT.

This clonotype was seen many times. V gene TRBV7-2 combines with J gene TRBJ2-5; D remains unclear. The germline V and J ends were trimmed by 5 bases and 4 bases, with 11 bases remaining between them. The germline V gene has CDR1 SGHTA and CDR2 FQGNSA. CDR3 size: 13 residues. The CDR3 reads CASSVGDVETQYF. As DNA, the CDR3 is TGTGCCAGCAGCGTAGGAGATGTAGAGACCCAGTACTTC. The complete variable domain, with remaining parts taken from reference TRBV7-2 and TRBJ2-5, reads GAGVSQSPSNKVTEKGKDVELRCDPISGHTALYWYRQSLGQGLEFLIYFQGNSAPDKSGLPSDRFSAERTGGSVSTLTIQRTQQEDSAVYLCASSVGDVETQYFGPGTRLLVL.